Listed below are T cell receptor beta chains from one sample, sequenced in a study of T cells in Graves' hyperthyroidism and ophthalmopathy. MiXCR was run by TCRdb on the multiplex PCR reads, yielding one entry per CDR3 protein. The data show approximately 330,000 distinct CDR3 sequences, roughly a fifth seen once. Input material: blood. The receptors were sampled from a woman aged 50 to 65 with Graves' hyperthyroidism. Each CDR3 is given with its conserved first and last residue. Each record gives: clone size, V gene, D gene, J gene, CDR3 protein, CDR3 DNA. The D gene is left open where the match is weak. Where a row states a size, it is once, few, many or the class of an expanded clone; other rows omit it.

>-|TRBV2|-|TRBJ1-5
CASSFTGVSEPQHF
TGTGCCAGCAGTTTTACAGGAGTCTCGGAGCCCCAGCATTTT
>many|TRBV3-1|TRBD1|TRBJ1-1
CASSQGTGSTRITEAFF
TGTGCCAGCAGCCAAGGGACAGGGTCTACAAGGATTACTGAAGCTTTCTTT
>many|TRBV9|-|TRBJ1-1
CASSVGGHGTEAFF
TGTGCCAGCAGCGTAGGAGGGCACGGCACTGAAGCTTTCTTT
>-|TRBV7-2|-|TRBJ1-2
CASSWGPAFYGYTF
TGTGCCAGCAGCTGGGGGCCAGCCTTCTATGGCTACACCTTC
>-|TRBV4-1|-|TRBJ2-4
CASSQDWSGFAPLNKNIQYF
TGCGCCAGCAGCCAAGATTGGAGCGGGTTTGCCCCCCTTAACAAAAACATTCAGTACTTC
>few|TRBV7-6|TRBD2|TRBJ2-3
CASSQGASGGADTQYF
TGTGCCAGCAGCCAGGGTGCAAGCGGGGGGGCAGATACGCAGTATTTT
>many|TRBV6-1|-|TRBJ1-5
CASSSDRNQPQHF
TGTGCCAGCAGTTCCGACAGGAATCAGCCCCAGCATTTT
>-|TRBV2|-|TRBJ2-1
CASSDEDNEQFF
TGTGCCAGCAGTGATGAGGACAATGAGCAGTTCTTC
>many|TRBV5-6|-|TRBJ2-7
CASSKRTENIYEQYF
TGTGCCAGCAGCAAAAGGACAGAGAACATCTACGAGCAGTACTTC
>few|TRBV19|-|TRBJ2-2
CASRPGQNTGELFF
TGTGCCAGTAGGCCGGGACAGAACACCGGGGAGCTGTTTTTT
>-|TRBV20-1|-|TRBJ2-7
CSVSGAGISSYEQYF
TGCAGTGTGTCTGGAGCGGGTATTTCCTCCTACGAGCAGTACTTC
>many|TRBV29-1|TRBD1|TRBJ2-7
CSVRQGANEQYF
TGCAGCGTTCGACAGGGGGCAAACGAGCAGTACTTC
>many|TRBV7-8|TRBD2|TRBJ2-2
CASSYSGSVSGELFF
TGTGCCAGCAGTTATAGCGGGAGTGTTTCCGGGGAGCTGTTTTTT
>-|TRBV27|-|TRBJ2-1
CASSSHQGNEQFF
TGTGCCAGCAGTTCGCATCAGGGGAATGAGCAGTTCTTC
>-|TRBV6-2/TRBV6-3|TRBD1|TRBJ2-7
CASSVGQGIYEQYF
TGTGCCAGCAGTGTCGGACAGGGGATTTACGAGCAGTACTTC
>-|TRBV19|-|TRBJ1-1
CASSPGTPLAFF
TGTGCCAGTAGTCCCGGGACGCCCCTAGCTTTCTTT
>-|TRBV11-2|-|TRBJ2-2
CASSLDRLGGELFF
TGTGCCAGCAGCTTGGACAGACTAGGCGGGGAGCTGTTTTTT
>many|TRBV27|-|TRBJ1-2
CASSLGGAGRSYGYTF
TGTGCCAGCAGTTTAGGGGGCGCAGGTCGGAGCTATGGCTACACCTTC
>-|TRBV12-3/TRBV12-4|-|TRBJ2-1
CASSVGGGEQFF
TGTGCCAGCAGTGTCGGGGGAGGTGAGCAGTTCTTC
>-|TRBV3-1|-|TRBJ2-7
CASSQARSSYNEQYF
TGTGCCAGCAGCCAAGCGCGTAGCTCCTACAATGAGCAGTACTTC
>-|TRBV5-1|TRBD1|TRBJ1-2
CASSPSGTATSYTF
TGCGCCAGCAGCCCTTCCGGGACAGCTACTAGCTACACCTTC
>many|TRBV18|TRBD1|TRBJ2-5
CASSPPTGPETQYF
TGTGCCAGCTCACCCCCGACAGGGCCAGAGACCCAGTACTTC
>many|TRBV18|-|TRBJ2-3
CASSPERATDTQYF
TGTGCCAGCTCACCGGAGAGGGCGACAGATACGCAGTATTTT
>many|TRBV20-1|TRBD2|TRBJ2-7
CSARDHQRPGTSSYEQYF
TGCAGTGCTAGAGATCACCAGCGGCCTGGGACTAGCTCCTACGAGCAGTACTTC
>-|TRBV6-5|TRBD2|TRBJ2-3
CASSYGLAGRDTQYF
TGTGCCAGCAGTTACGGACTAGCAGGTCGGGATACGCAGTATTTT
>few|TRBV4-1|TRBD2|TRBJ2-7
CASSQDPSGAYEQYF
TGCGCCAGCAGCCAAGATCCTAGCGGGGCCTACGAGCAGTACTTC
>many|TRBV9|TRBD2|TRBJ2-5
CASSTGTILEDQYF
TGTGCCAGCAGCACCGGGACTATTCTCGAAGACCAGTACTTC
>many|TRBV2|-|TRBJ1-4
CASSYPGIGAEKLFF
TGTGCCAGCAGTTACCCAGGGATCGGGGCTGAAAAACTGTTTTTT
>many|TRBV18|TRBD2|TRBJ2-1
CASSPPLAGATNEQFF
TGTGCCAGCTCACCACCCCTCGCGGGAGCAACAAATGAGCAGTTCTTC
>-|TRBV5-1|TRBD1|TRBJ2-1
CASRPEQGVDNEQFF
TGCGCCAGCAGGCCTGAACAGGGGGTGGACAATGAGCAGTTCTTC
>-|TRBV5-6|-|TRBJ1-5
CASSLAASRNLHF
TGTGCCAGCAGCTTGGCGGCTAGCCGGAATCTGCATTTT
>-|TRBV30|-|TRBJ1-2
CASERGDGYTF
TGTGCCTCGGAAAGGGGCGATGGCTACACCTTC
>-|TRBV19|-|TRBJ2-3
CASSIRGVGVNTQYF
TGTGCCAGTAGTATTCGGGGAGTTGGAGTGAATACGCAGTATTTT
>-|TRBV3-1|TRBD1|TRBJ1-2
CASRAGTGGGYTF
TGCGCCAGCAGAGCCGGGACAGGGGGCGGCTACACCTTC
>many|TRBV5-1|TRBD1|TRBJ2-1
CASSGTGGSDEQFF
TGCGCCAGCTCCGGGACAGGGGGATCGGATGAGCAGTTCTTC
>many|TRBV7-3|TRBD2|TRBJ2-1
CASSPSTSGSNEQFF
TGTGCCAGCAGCCCTTCGACTAGCGGGAGCAATGAGCAGTTCTTC
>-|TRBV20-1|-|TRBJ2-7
CSAGQPNYEQYF
TGCAGTGCTGGGCAGCCGAACTACGAGCAGTACTTC
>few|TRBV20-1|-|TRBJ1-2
CSARQGSYGYTF
TGCAGTGCTAGACAGGGTTCCTATGGCTACACCTTC
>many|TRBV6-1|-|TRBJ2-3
CASSPERGRADTQYF
TGTGCCAGCAGTCCCGAGAGGGGGAGGGCAGATACGCAGTATTTT
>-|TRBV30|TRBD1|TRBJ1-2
CAWSPVTGVGYTF
TGTGCCTGGAGCCCCGTCACAGGGGTTGGCTACACCTTC
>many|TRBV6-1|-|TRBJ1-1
CASSPYPWDTLNTEAFF
TGTGCCAGCAGCCCATATCCCTGGGACACCTTGAACACTGAAGCTTTCTTT
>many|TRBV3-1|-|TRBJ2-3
CASSQEPATDTQYF
TGTGCCAGCAGCCAAGAGCCCGCCACAGATACGCAGTATTTT
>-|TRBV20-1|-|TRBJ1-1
CSARDGGGPSTEAFF
TGCAGTGCTAGAGATGGGGGGGGGCCTAGCACTGAAGCTTTCTTT
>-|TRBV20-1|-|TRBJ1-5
CSARARGQPQHF
TGCAGTGCTAGGGCTCGGGGTCAGCCCCAGCATTTT
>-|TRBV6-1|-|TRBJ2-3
CASYGRTDTQYF
TGTGCCAGTTACGGGAGAACAGATACGCAGTATTTT
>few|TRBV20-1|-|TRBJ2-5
CSARFSYQETQYF
TGCAGTGCTAGGTTTAGCTACCAAGAGACCCAGTACTTC
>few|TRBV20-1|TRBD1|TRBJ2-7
CSAPGTGLNEQYF
TGCAGTGCCCCCGGGACAGGGCTCAACGAGCAGTACTTC
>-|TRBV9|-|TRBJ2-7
CASSVAGTQDYEQYF
TGTGCCAGCAGCGTAGCAGGGACTCAAGACTACGAGCAGTACTTC